The 14 T cell receptor beta chains reported below all come from one sample, sequenced in a study of beta chain features in type 1 diabetes. Expressed TCRB transcripts were sequenced after all isolated RNA was converted to cDNA. Profiled with immunoSEQ multiplex PCR; TCRdb holds only in-frame clones, not every one. Of roughly 380,000 clones in the sample, 15% to 20% were seen once. Sequenced: naive CD4+ T cells from blood. These receptors were taken from a woman between 18 and 29 years old in good health.

This clone was seen only once. This chain joins TRBV2 and TRBJ1-5, with D unresolved. This CDR3 contains 15 residues. Per germline, CDR1 SNHLY and CDR2 FYNNEI. The V gene lost 2 bases and the J gene lost 0 bases, with 8 bases spanning the gap. CDR3 sequence reads: CASSESRPSNQPQHF. The DNA of the CDR3 is TGTGCCAGCAGTGAAAGCAGGCCTAGCAATCAGCCCCAGCATTTT.

This clone was counted only a few times. This sequence joins TRBV6-6 and TRBJ2-6; a weak D match, TRBD2 (5 bases). The CDR3 sequence is 13 residues long. The germline CDR1 and CDR2 sequences are MNHNY and SVGAGI (reference sequence). The ends were cut back, 11 bases at V and 0 bases at J, with 8 bases in the middle. The CDR3, as DNA: TGTGCCCTCGGGGACTCTGGGGCCAACGTCCTGACTTTC. The encoded protein is CALGDSGANVLTF.

Points on this clone: Other DNA sequences in the sample encode the same CDR3. The J gene is TRBJ2-7, the V gene TRBV5-1, with D unclear. Germline values: CDR1 SGHRS, CDR2 YFSETQ. The V end was cut by 2 bases, the J end by 0 bases, with 3 bases between. This CDR3 is built from 12 residues. The CDR3 sequence: CASSFSSYEQYF. The CDR3 DNA sequence: TGCGCCAGCAGCTTCAGCTCCTACGAGCAGTACTTC.

The chain uses TRBV19 and TRBJ2-6, with 8 bases that match TRBD1. From germline, CDR1 is LNHDA and CDR2 SQIVND (reference sequence). This CDR3 has 15 residues. V lost 4 bases and J lost 2; bases outside the gene matches: 1. CDR3: CASSKDRAGANVLTF. The CDR3 DNA reads TGTGCCAGTAGTAAGGACAGGGCTGGGGCCAACGTCCTGACTTTC. The complete variable domain, with remaining parts taken from reference TRBV19 and TRBJ2-6, reads DGGITQSPKYLFRKEGQNVTLSCEQNLNHDAMYWYRQDPGQGLRLIYYSQIVNDFQKGDIAEGYSVSREKKESFPLTVTSAQKNPTAFYLCASSKDRAGANVLTFGAGSRLTVL.

This clone was seen a few times. This chain joins TRBV2 and TRBJ2-3; D is unresolved. This CDR3 has 14 residues. V lost 7 bases and J lost 3, with 14 bases in between. Looked up from germline, CDR1 is SNHLY and CDR2 is FYNNEI. For the CDR3, the DNA is TGTGCCAGCAAAGGAGATTACGGAACAGATACGCAGTATTTT. It is translated as CASKGDYGTDTQYF.

The rearrangement uses TRBV11-2 and TRBJ2-6, with TRBD1 matching 7 bases. Germline V gene sequence: CDR1 SGHAT, CDR2 FQNNGV. Trimming took 5 bases from V and 0 from J; bases not matched to a gene: 13. The CDR3 contains 19 residues. CDR3 sequence reads: CASSTTPGQASSGANVLTF. The CDR3 DNA reads as TGTGCCAGCAGCACGACGCCTGGACAGGCGAGCTCTGGGGCCAACGTCCTGACTTTC.

This chain links TRBV9 with TRBJ1-5; 7 bases line up with TRBD1. From germline, CDR1 is SGDLS and CDR2 YYNGEE. This CDR3 has 14 residues. V trimming: 3 bases; J trimming: 6 bases; junction bases outside the gene matches: 6. The CDR3 coding sequence is TGTGCCAGCAGCGAGACAGGGTGGGGTCAGCCCCAGCATTTT. It codes for CASSETGWGQPQHF.

V and J are TRBV4-3 and TRBJ2-2; D is possibly TRBD2 (6 bases). The length of the CDR3 is 17 residues. V lost 2 bases and J 4 bases, leaving 17 bases between the germline ends. CDR1 LGHNA and CDR2 YSLEER come from the germline V gene. The CDR3 bases are TGCGCCAGCAGCCAACGACCGCGGGGAGGTACCACCGGGGAGCTGTTTTTT. This gives the protein CASSQRPRGGTTGELFF.

This clone appeared a few times. The chain links TRBV29-1 to TRBJ2-7, with 11 positions matching TRBD1. J lost 5 bases, V lost 4 bases, and 4 bases had no gene match. There are 13 residues in the CDR3. Looked up from germline, CDR1 is SQVTM and CDR2 is ANQGSEA. The DNA for the CDR3 is TGCAGCGTTGCGGACAGGGGGCCCGACGAGCAGTACTTC. Translated: CSVADRGPDEQYF.

This clone was observed a handful of times. This chain links TRBV7-3 with TRBJ2-2, with D possibly matching TRBD2 (6 bases). V gave up 4 bases and J gave up 7 bases, with 16 bases separating them. The CDR3 totals 15 residues. The germline V gene has CDR1 SGHTA and CDR2 FQGTGA. This CDR3 is CASSSPPLASGELFF. The DNA of the CDR3 is TGTGCCAGCAGCTCCCCTCCACTAGCAAGCGGGGAGCTGTTTTTT. The whole variable domain, filled in from reference TRBV7-3 and TRBJ2-2, reads GAGVSQTPSNKVTEKGKYVELRCDPISGHTALYWYRQSLGQGPEFLIYFQGTGAADDSGLPNDRFFAVRPEGSVSTLKIQRTERGDSAVYLCASSSPPLASGELFFGEGSRLTVL.

The J gene is TRBJ2-7, the V gene TRBV9, with 11 bases identical to TRBD1. CDR3 size: 17 residues. The V segment lost 3 bases and the J segment 5 bases; nucleotides outside the gene matches: 13. Germline V gene lookup returns CDR1 SGDLS and CDR2 YYNGEE. CDR3 amino acids: CASSGGQGVGLGHEQYF. CDR3 in DNA: TGTGCCAGCAGCGGGGGACAGGGGGTGGGCTTGGGGCACGAGCAGTACTTC.

The chain combines TRBV7-3 with TRBJ1-1, with D tentatively TRBD1 (6 bases). V was pared by 5 bases and J by 5 bases, with 15 bases between. The CDR3 runs 14 residues. Germline V gene data show CDR1 as SGHTA and CDR2 as FQGTGA. CDR3 region: CASSPGGAGTEAFF. The CDR3 nucleotides are TGTGCCAGCAGCCCTGGGGGGGCAGGGACTGAAGCTTTCTTT. The full variable domain, rest sourced from reference TRBV7-3 and TRBJ1-1, is GAGVSQTPSNKVTEKGKYVELRCDPISGHTALYWYRQSLGQGPEFLIYFQGTGAADDSGLPNDRFFAVRPEGSVSTLKIQRTERGDSAVYLCASSPGGAGTEAFFGQGTRLTVV.

This clone was counted ten times or more. The rearrangement joins TRBV7-2 to TRBJ2-5, with unresolved D. Germline V lookup: CDR1 SGHTA, CDR2 FQGNSA. V lost 0 bases, J lost 2 bases, and 4 bases lay in between. The CDR3 covers 13 residues. CDR3 residues: CASSLAQQETQYF. The CDR3 DNA follows: TGTGCCAGCAGCTTAGCCCAGCAAGAGACCCAGTACTTC.

This chain joins TRBV7-9 and TRBJ2-2, with D tentatively TRBD2 (6 bases). There are 15 residues in the CDR3. V was trimmed by 1 base and J by 7 bases, leaving 13 bases between them. CDR1 is SEHNR, CDR2 FQNEAQ, per germline (reference sequence). CDR3 region: CASSLGSSENGELFF. The CDR3 DNA reads as TGTGCCAGCAGCTTAGGGTCTAGCGAGAACGGGGAGCTGTTTTTT. Looking up the rest from reference TRBV7-9 and TRBJ2-2 gives the full variable domain: DTGVSQNPRHKITKRGQNVTFRCDPISEHNRLYWYRQTLGQGPEFLTYFQNEAQLEKSRLLSDRFSAERPKGSFSTLEIQRTEQGDSAMYLCASSLGSSENGELFFGEGSRLTVL.